This T cell receptor beta chain was captured in a study of cytomegalovirus exposure and HLA in healthy donors. Study conclusions and caveats: Most observed TCR sequences were rare, whereas some public TCRs were detected in many donors.

Per germline, CDR1 MNHEY and CDR2 SMNVEV (reference sequence). V was shortened by 5 bases and J by 1 base, with 8 bases between the two germline ends. The CDR3 is 13 residues long. As for this clone: The antigen is unknown.

Only in-frame clones appear in the TCRdb table, and some are missing; sequencing was by immunoSEQ multiplex PCR. Among 220,000 or so clones listed, about 93% were seen once. The sequence came from a woman aged 18-29 years in good health and CMV-seronegative. The sample comprised PBMCs. The V and J genes are TRBV27 and TRBJ1-2, with D uncertain. For the CDR3, the DNA is TGTGCCAGCAGTACGAGGGTTAACTATGGCTACACCTTC. This encodes CASSTRVNYGYTF.